This T cell receptor beta chain was documented in a study of T-cell reconstitution after alpha-beta-depleted transplantation in children. Study-wide results and limits: Recipient T cells and thymic progenitors that survived gave rise to the high TCRbeta diversity observed at day 60 in some patients. At the one-year point after transplant, T-cell counts and TCRbeta diversity were found to come mostly from T cells that had been newly produced. Alpha-beta T cells present about two months after transplant were reported to originate from several hundred expanded graft clones.

V lost 2 bases, J lost 9 bases, and 14 bases stayed unmatched. The germline gives CDR1 SGHAT, CDR2 FQNNGV. This CDR3 comprises 18 residues. Researchers prepared the TCRbeta library using unique molecular identifiers, the study reports. TCRdb processed the PCR reads anew with MiXCR; each CDR3 protein has one entry. The sample holds 450,000 to 550,000 distinct CDR3 sequences, over 10% seen once. This clonotype has a handful of counts. As yet, its antigen is unknown. The clonotype originates from a female patient between 2 and 15 years old who had a stem cell transplant for aplastic anemia, so the T cells may come from the graft donor. The specimen comprised PBMCs, mostly from graft donor cells, sampled 180 days after TCRalphabeta/CD19-depleted stem cell transplant. The chain joins TRBV11-2 to TRBJ2-1; 12 nucleotides agree with TRBD2. The CDR3, as DNA: TGTGCCAGCAGCTTATTTCCGAGGCTAGCGGGAGGGACGGGTGAGCAGTTCTTC. Translated: CASSLFPRLAGGTGEQFF.